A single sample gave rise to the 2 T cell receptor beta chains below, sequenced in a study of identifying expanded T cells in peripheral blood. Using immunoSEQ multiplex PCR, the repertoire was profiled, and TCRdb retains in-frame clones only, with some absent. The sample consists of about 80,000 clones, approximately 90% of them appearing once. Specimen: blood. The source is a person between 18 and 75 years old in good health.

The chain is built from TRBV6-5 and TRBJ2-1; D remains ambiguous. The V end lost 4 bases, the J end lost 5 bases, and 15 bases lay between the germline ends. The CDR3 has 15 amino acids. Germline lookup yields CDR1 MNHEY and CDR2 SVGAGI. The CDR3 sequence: CASSSPSGYNNEQFF. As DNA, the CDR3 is TGTGCCAGCAGTTCCCCTAGTGGGTACAACAATGAGCAGTTCTTC.

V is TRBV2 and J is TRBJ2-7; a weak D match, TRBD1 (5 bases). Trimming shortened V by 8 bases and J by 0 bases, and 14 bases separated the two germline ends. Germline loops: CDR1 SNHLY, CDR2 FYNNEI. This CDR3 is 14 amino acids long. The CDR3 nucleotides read TGTGCCAGCCGCGCAGGGAAGAGCTCCTACGAGCAGTACTTC. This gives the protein CASRAGKSSYEQYF.